The source of this TCR beta chain is a study of metastatic and nonmetastatic thyroid tumors. Study-level background: Across blood and tumor or nodule tissue, repertoires from malignant and benign thyroid patients were compared with one another.

This clone was picked up many times. Its antigen remains unidentified. TCRdb re-called the PCR reads through MiXCR. The table has more than 20,000 clones, 13% seen once. Thyroid surgery was preceded by no treatment in any patient. Regarding the study as a whole: Patients with malignant thyroid tumors reportedly had significantly higher TCR beta diversity than those with benign nodules, in blood and tumor.

V lost 4 bases and J 1 base, leaving 7 bases between the germline ends. Looked up from germline, CDR1 is ENHRY and CDR2 is SYGVKD. The CDR3 has 13 residues. The sequencing sample was made of blood. This chain joins TRBV10-3 and TRBJ2-5, with no clear D. The TCR originated in a female donor with papillary thyroid cancer or a benign thyroid nodule (not recorded which). Some clones in this sample may be carry-over from other donors' samples. The CDR3 loop is CAISVQPQETQYF. The CDR3 nucleotides read TGTGCCATCAGTGTACAGCCCCAAGAGACCCAGTACTTC.